Each of the 28 T cell receptor beta chains below was sequenced from the same sample in a study of CD4 T cells in relation to SARS-CoV-2 and coronaviruses. Before the COVID-19 pandemic, during about 2010-2018, CD4+ T cells were taken from unexposed donors. The cells were cultured for under twelve days before CD4+ T cells were isolated. Only in-frame clones appear in the TCRdb table, and some are missing; sequencing was by immunoSEQ multiplex PCR. The sample contains about 26,000 clones, over 60% of which appear only once. The antigens of these receptors remain unknown. The sample taken for sequencing was CD4+ T cells from PBMCs, cultured in vitro. These receptors all come from a human donor in good health.

This sequence joins TRBV3-1 (or the pseudogene TRBV3-2) and TRBJ1-4; TRBD1 matches at 7 bases. Unmatched junction bases numbered 9, after V lost 1 base and J lost 7 bases. CDR3 length: 16 residues. Germline V lookup: CDR1 LGHDT, CDR2 YNNKEL (reference sequence). CDR3 region: CASSQGGGASVEKLFF. The CDR3, as DNA: TGTGCCAGCAGCCAAGGAGGGGGCGCTTCAGTTGAAAAACTGTTTTTT.

A few counts support this clone. The rearrangement uses TRBV7-2 and TRBJ2-6; D not certain. The germline V gene encodes CDR1 SGHTA and CDR2 FQGNSA. Trimming took off 1 base at V and 0 bases at J, with 7 bases between the two ends. The CDR3 spans 16 residues. The chain's CDR3 is CASSLGPASGANVLTF. For the CDR3, the DNA is TGTGCCAGCAGCTTAGGACCGGCCTCTGGGGCCAACGTCCTGACTTTC.

This rearrangement joins TRBV6-1 to TRBJ1-2; tentatively, D is TRBD1 (5 bases). V shed 2 bases and J shed 7 bases, with 14 bases lying between them. The CDR3 sequence is 14 residues long. Germline V gene sequence: CDR1 MNHNS, CDR2 SASEGT. CDR3 DNA: TGTGCCAGCAGTGAACGGGGACTCGGAGGTGGCTACACCTTC. Translated: CASSERGLGGGYTF.

The gene calls are TRBV3-1 (or the pseudogene TRBV3-2) and TRBJ2-5, with 13 positions matching TRBD2. V trimming: 4 bases; J trimming: 2 bases; junction bases outside the gene matches: 4. Germline lookup yields CDR1 LGHDT and CDR2 YNNKEL (reference sequence). CDR3 length: 16 residues. In DNA form, the CDR3 reads TGTGCCAGCAGCCCGACTAGCGGGGGGCCTCAAGAGACCCAGTACTTC. Translating it yields CASSPTSGGPQETQYF.

This clone was counted between two and nine times. The genes are TRBV28 and TRBJ1-6; D may be TRBD1 (5 bases). Germline CDR1 and CDR2: MDHEN and SYDVKM. V gave up 7 bases and J gave up 4 bases, with 14 bases separating them. This CDR3 spans 15 amino acids. CDR3 amino acids: CASTATGQYNSPLHF. CDR3 nucleotide sequence: TGTGCCAGCACCGCGACGGGGCAGTATAATTCACCCCTCCACTTT. The variable domain in full, with the rest retrieved from reference TRBV28 and TRBJ1-6, is DVKVTQSSRYLVKRTGEKVFLECVQDMDHENMFWYRQDPGLGLRLIYFSYDVKMKEKGDIPEGYSVSREKKERFSLILESASTNQTSMYLCASTATGQYNSPLHFGNGTRLTVT.

V and J are TRBV5-1 and TRBJ1-6; TRBD1 matches 12 bases. Germline CDR1 reads SGHRS; CDR2 reads YFSETQ. V shed 4 bases and J 6 bases; nucleotides not matched to a gene: 5. This CDR3 region has 16 residues. CDR3 DNA sequence: TGCGCCAGCAGCGTGGGACAGGGGGCTGGTAATTCACCCCTCCACTTT. This gives the protein CASSVGQGAGNSPLHF.

This chain connects TRBV11-2 to TRBJ1-1; perhaps TRBD1 as D (5 bases). V was clipped by 5 bases and J by 6 bases, with 19 bases between them. Germline lookup yields CDR1 SGHAT and CDR2 FQNNGV. This CDR3 is 15 amino acids long. The CDR3 sequence is CASSPTWEPGPEAFF. DNA of the CDR3: TGTGCCAGCAGCCCCACGTGGGAGCCGGGACCTGAAGCTTTCTTT.

This clone was counted a single time. This chain links TRBV3-1 (or the pseudogene TRBV3-2) with TRBJ1-2; no clear D. The germline CDR1 and CDR2 sequences are LGHDT and YNNKEL (reference sequence). V lost 1 base and J lost 6, with 12 bases in between. The CDR3 is made up of 14 amino acids. The CDR3 nucleotides are TGTGCCAGCAGCCAAGTTCGAAACCAAAATGGCTACACCTTC. This encodes CASSQVRNQNGYTF.

The chain carries TRBV27 and TRBJ2-7, with 9 bases identical to TRBD2. CDR3 length: 15 residues. With V trimmed by 3 bases and J by 7 bases, 10 bases remained unmatched. The germline CDR1 and CDR2 sequences are MNHEY and SMNVEV (reference sequence). The CDR3 here is CASSFSAGGLGEQYF. Written as DNA, the CDR3 is TGTGCCAGCAGTTTTAGCGCGGGAGGGCTAGGGGAGCAGTACTTC.

V is TRBV6-6 and J is TRBJ1-4, with D hard to call. Deletions cut 5 bases from V and 5 bases from J, with 9 bases between. This CDR3 comprises 13 residues. Germline-derived CDR1 and CDR2 are MNHNY and SVGAGI (reference sequence). The CDR3 is CASSKSGNEKLFF. In nucleotides, the CDR3 is TGTGCCAGCAGTAAATCGGGGAATGAAAAACTGTTTTTT.

The V and J genes are TRBV9 and TRBJ2-2, with a tentative D call TRBD2 (6 bases). Deletions cut 2 bases from V and 4 bases from J, with 9 bases between. The CDR3 length is 14 residues. Germline-derived CDR1 and CDR2 are SGDLS and YYNGEE. The CDR3 is CASSVSGSTGELFF. DNA for the CDR3: TGTGCCAGCAGCGTTAGCGGTTCCACCGGGGAGCTGTTTTTT.

The rearrangement uses TRBV5-1 and TRBJ2-5; 8 nucleotides align to TRBD1. From germline, CDR1 is SGHRS and CDR2 YFSETQ. The CDR3 is made up of 14 amino acids. V was pared by 3 bases and J by 4 bases, with 5 bases of the junction left unmatched. The CDR3 DNA reads as TGCGCCAGCAGCTATCAAGGACAGGGAGAGACCCAGTACTTC. This sequence encodes CASSYQGQGETQYF.

The chain is built from TRBV10-2 and TRBJ2-1; TRBD2 might be the D (5 bases). Looked up from germline, CDR1 is WSHSY and CDR2 is SAAADI. Trimming removed 3 bases from V and 10 bases from J, with 16 bases in between. The CDR3 is 14 amino acids. CDR3 nucleotides: TGCGCCAGCAGTGAACACCTAGCCTCCAACGAGCAGTTCTTC. This encodes CASSEHLASNEQFF.

The chain is built from TRBV12-3 or TRBV12-4 and TRBJ2-3; no clear D. Trimming removed 6 bases from V and 5 bases from J, with 12 bases in between. The CDR3 length is 13 residues. The CDR3 sequence is CASRLSGRDTQYF. The CDR3 DNA sequence: TGTGCCAGCAGACTCTCAGGTAGAGATACGCAGTATTTT.

V gene TRBV12-5 combines with J gene TRBJ2-2, with 11 positions matching TRBD1. CDR3 size: 15 residues. Trimming at V came to 6 bases and at J to 7 bases, leaving 7 bases not matched to a gene. CDR1 and CDR2 from the germline V gene are LGHNT and FRNRAP. The chain's CDR3 is CASGPGTGGFGELFF. Here the CDR3 DNA reads TGTGCTAGTGGCCCCGGGACAGGGGGTTTCGGGGAGCTGTTTTTT.

J is TRBJ2-7 and V is TRBV7-2, with 8 bases matching TRBD2. Germline V gives CDR1 SGHTA, CDR2 FQGNSA. CDR3 size: 15 residues. The trim removed 7 bases at V and 4 bases at J, leaving 12 bases unmatched. The CDR3 region has the DNA TGTGCCAGCACCCCCAGGGTAGCGGGGATATACGAGCAGTACTTC. It yields the protein CASTPRVAGIYEQYF.

This chain joins TRBV7-2 and TRBJ2-7, with D hard to call. The V gene lost 5 bases and the J gene lost 1 base, with 12 bases spanning the gap. The germline CDR1 and CDR2 sequences are SGHTA and FQGNSA. This CDR3 has 14 residues. Here the CDR3 DNA reads TGTGCCAGCAGCGCGGACCCCAGATCCTACGAGCAGTACTTC. Its translation: CASSADPRSYEQYF.

J is TRBJ2-7 and V is TRBV6-2 or TRBV6-3; D gene ambiguous. V was trimmed by 6 bases and J by 0 bases, leaving 15 bases between them. The CDR3 length is 15 residues. Germline lookup yields CDR1 MNHEY and CDR2 SVGEGT. The CDR3 here is CASSKDPPSSYEQYF. The CDR3 DNA reads TGTGCCAGCAGCAAAGACCCACCTAGCTCCTACGAGCAGTACTTC.

The chain is built from TRBV7-9 and TRBJ2-2; D remains unclear. V gave up 5 bases and J gave up 1 base, with 8 bases separating them. Germline V gene data show CDR1 as SEHNR and CDR2 as FQNEAQ (reference sequence). The CDR3 length is 14 residues. This CDR3 reads CASSLDLNTGELFF. For the CDR3, the DNA is TGTGCCAGCAGCCTCGACTTGAACACCGGGGAGCTGTTTTTT.

The gene calls are TRBV5-1 and TRBJ1-3, with D unresolved. The germline CDR1 and CDR2 sequences are SGHRS and YFSETQ. The V gene lost 4 bases and the J gene lost 1 base, with 12 bases spanning the gap. The CDR3 spans 15 residues. DNA of the CDR3: TGCGCCAGCAGCCTGGAGGGATCATCTGGAAACACCATATATTTT. It is translated as CASSLEGSSGNTIYF. Drawing the rest from reference TRBV5-1 and TRBJ1-3, the complete variable domain is KAGVTQTPRYLIKTRGQQVTLSCSPISGHRSVSWYQQTPGQGLQFLFEYFSETQRNKGNFPGRFSGRQFSNSRSEMNVSTLELGDSALYLCASSLEGSSGNTIYFGEGSWLTVV.

This sequence joins TRBV2 and TRBJ2-3; TRBD2 matches 9 bases. Trimming took 3 bases from V and 4 from J; bases not matched to a gene: 2. The CDR3 has 14 residues. CDR1 and CDR2 from the germline V gene are SNHLY and FYNNEI. The CDR3 DNA follows: TGTGCCAGCAGTGAGCGGGGGGGCCCAGATACGCAGTATTTT. Translating it yields CASSERGGPDTQYF. Complete variable domain (other parts from reference TRBV2 and TRBJ2-3): EPEVTQTPSHQVTQMGQEVILRCVPISNHLYFYWYRQILGQKVEFLVSFYNNEISEKSEIFDDQFSVERPDGSNFTLKIRSTKLEDSAMYFCASSERGGPDTQYFGPGTRLTVL.

The rearrangement uses TRBV5-5 and TRBJ1-1; D is ambiguous. Germline V CDR1 and CDR2: SGHKS, YYEKEE (reference sequence). This CDR3 spans 13 amino acids. V gave up 1 base and J gave up 7 bases, with 11 bases separating them. CDR3: CASSLQTQDEAFF. The CDR3 DNA follows: TGTGCCAGCAGCTTGCAGACCCAGGATGAAGCTTTCTTT.

V is TRBV7-2 and J is TRBJ1-5; no clear D. The germline V gene encodes CDR1 SGHTA and CDR2 FQGNSA. The CDR3 spans 16 residues. The V end lost 1 base, the J end lost 4 bases, and 14 bases lay between the germline ends. The CDR3 loop is CASSLGMGGLNQPQHF. The CDR3 coding sequence is TGTGCCAGCAGCTTAGGGATGGGAGGCTTAAATCAGCCCCAGCATTTT.

Only a few counts were recorded for this clone. The chain joins TRBV7-9 to TRBJ1-3, with D tentatively TRBD1 (5 bases). CDR1 is SEHNR and CDR2 is FQNEAQ in the germline V gene (reference sequence). The CDR3 loop spans 14 amino acids. The V and J ends lost 10 bases and 2 bases respectively, with 15 bases between them. CDR3 coding DNA: TGTGCCATTGCTAGGGGCTTCGCTGGAAACACCATATATTTT. Its protein product is CAIARGFAGNTIYF.

The CDR3: CASSIQGSRTDTQYF. The DNA of the CDR3 is TGTGCCAGCAGCATACAGGGGTCAAGGACAGATACGCAGTATTTT. The rearrangement uses TRBV5-4 and TRBJ2-3; 7 bases agree with TRBD1. The CDR3 contains 15 residues. Germline V CDR1 and CDR2: SGHNT, YYREEE (reference sequence). V lost 4 bases, J lost 3 bases, and 8 bases stayed unmatched. Combining the CDR3 with reference TRBV5-4 and TRBJ2-3 gives the whole variable domain ETGVTQSPTHLIKTRGQQVTLRCSSQSGHNTVSWYQQALGQGPQFIFQYYREEENGRGNFPPRFSGLQFPNYSSELNVNALELDDSALYLCASSIQGSRTDTQYFGPGTRLTVL.

The genes are TRBV11-3 and TRBJ1-1; unclear D gene. Trimming left V 5 bases short and J 13 bases short, with 17 bases between. This CDR3 spans 12 amino acids. Germline lookup yields CDR1 SGHNT and CDR2 YENEEA. The CDR3 loop is CASSRTTDRVFF. DNA for the CDR3: TGTGCCAGCAGCCGGACGACCGACCGGGTTTTCTTT.

This clone has a handful of counts. The CDR3: CASSYPNARVGIGEQYF. CDR3 sequence (DNA): TGTGCCAGCAGTTACCCGAACGCCCGGGTCGGCATCGGCGAGCAGTACTTC. The chain couples TRBV6-2 or TRBV6-3 to TRBJ2-7; D uncertain. The length of the CDR3 is 17 residues. The germline V gene encodes CDR1 MNHEY and CDR2 SVGEGT. Trimming left V 2 bases short and J 6 bases short, with 23 bases between.

This clone was counted between two and nine times. V is TRBV19 and J is TRBJ1-4, with D unclear. The germline gives CDR1 LNHDA, CDR2 SQIVND (reference sequence). Trimming shortened V by 4 bases and J by 6 bases, and 9 bases separated the two germline ends. The CDR3 is made up of 13 amino acids. The CDR3 loop reads CASSRSFYEKLFF. The DNA for the CDR3 is TGTGCCAGTAGTAGAAGTTTCTATGAAAAACTGTTTTTT.